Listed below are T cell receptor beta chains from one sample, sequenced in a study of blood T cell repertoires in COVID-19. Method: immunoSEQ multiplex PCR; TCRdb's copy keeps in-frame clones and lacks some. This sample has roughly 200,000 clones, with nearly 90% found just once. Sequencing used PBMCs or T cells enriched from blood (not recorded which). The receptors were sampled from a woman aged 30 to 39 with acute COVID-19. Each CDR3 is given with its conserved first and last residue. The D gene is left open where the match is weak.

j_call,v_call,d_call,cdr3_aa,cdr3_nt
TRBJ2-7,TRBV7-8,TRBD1,CASSLEGTGGIYEQYF,TGTGCCAGCAGCTTAGAAGGGACAGGGGGCATTTACGAGCAGTACTTC
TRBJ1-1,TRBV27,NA,CASREQQTFTEAFF,TGTGCCAGCAGAGAACAGCAGACCTTCACTGAAGCTTTCTTT
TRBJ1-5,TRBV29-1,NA,CSVGGNRDQPQHF,TGCAGCGTTGGAGGTAACAGGGATCAGCCCCAGCATTTT
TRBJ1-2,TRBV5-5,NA,CASSTVIGTQVRGYTF,TGTGCCAGCAGCACAGTCATAGGGACTCAGGTACGCGGCTACACCTTC
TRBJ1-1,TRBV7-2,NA,CASSPSGGRRNTEAFF,TGTGCCAGCAGCCCCAGTGGGGGGAGGAGAAACACTGAAGCTTTCTTT
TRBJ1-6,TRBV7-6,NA,CASSLGGDSPLHF,TGTGCCAGCAGTTTAGGGGGGGATTCACCCCTCCACTTT
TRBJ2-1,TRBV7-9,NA,CASSLAEGSSYNEQFF,TGTGCCAGCAGCTTAGCGGAGGGGTCCTCCTACAATGAGCAGTTCTTC
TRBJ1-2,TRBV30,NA,CAWSRGVPGSGYTF,TGTGCCTGGAGTCGGGGAGTTCCAGGTTCCGGCTACACCTTC
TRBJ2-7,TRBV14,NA,CASSQRPGVEQYF,TGTGCCAGCAGCCAACGTCCGGGGGTCGAGCAGTACTTC
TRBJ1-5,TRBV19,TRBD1,CASSARPGQGGQPQHF,TGTGCCAGTAGTGCCAGACCGGGACAGGGCGGTCAGCCCCAGCATTTT
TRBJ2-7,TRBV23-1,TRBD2,CASSQSGLAAVRRRPHDF,TGCGCCAGCAGTCAATCCGGACTAGCGGCGGTTCGGCGACGGCCTCATGACTTC
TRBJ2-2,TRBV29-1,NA,CSAEGQGNTGELFF,TGCAGCGCCGAAGGCCAGGGGAACACCGGGGAGCTGTTTTTT
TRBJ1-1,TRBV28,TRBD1,CASLVQGANTEAFF,TGTGCCAGCTTAGTACAGGGGGCTAACACTGAAGCTTTCTTT
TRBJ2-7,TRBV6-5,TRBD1,CASSYPDRWSEQYF,TGTGCCAGCAGTTATCCGGACAGGTGGTCCGAGCAGTACTTC
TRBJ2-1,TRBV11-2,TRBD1,CASSTTRQGGPGNEQFF,TGTGCCAGCAGCACCACACGACAAGGGGGCCCCGGTAATGAGCAGTTCTTC
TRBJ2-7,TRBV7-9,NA,CASSLAGTGYEQYF,TGTGCCAGCAGCTTAGCGGGTACGGGGTACGAGCAGTACTTC
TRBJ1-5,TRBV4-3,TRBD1,CASSQDPGGTSGQPQHF,TGCGCCAGCAGCCAAGACCCAGGGGGGACATCGGGGCAGCCCCAGCATTTT
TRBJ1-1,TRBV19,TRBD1,CASIPDRDTEAFF,TGTGCCAGTATCCCGGACAGGGACACTGAAGCTTTCTTT
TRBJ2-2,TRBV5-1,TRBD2,CASTFLAGGNTGELFF,TGCGCCAGCACCTTCTTAGCGGGGGGGAACACCGGGGAGCTGTTTTTT
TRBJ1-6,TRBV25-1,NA,CASSHGGGAYNSPLHF,TGTGCCAGCAGCCATGGGGGGGGCGCCTATAATTCACCCCTCCACTTT
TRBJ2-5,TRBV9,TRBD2,CASSVGVAGARETQYF,TGTGCCAGCAGCGTAGGGGTAGCGGGGGCGCGGGAGACCCAGTACTTC
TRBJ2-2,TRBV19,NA,CASSILEGAGRSTGELFF,TGTGCCAGTAGTATATTGGAGGGTGCGGGTAGGTCAACGGGGGAGCTGTTTTTT
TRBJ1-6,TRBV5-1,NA,CASAGAQGYNSPLHF,TGCGCCAGCGCGGGGGCGCAGGGCTATAATTCACCCCTCCACTTT
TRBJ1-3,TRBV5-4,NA,CASSLKQGGTSGNTIYF,TGTGCCAGCAGCCTAAAACAGGGAGGGACCTCTGGAAACACCATATATTTT
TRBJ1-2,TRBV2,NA,CASNFRGLVYGYTF,TGTGCCAGCAACTTCAGGGGTCTAGTCTATGGCTACACCTTC
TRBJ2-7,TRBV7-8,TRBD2,CASSLELAGGAYEQYF,TGTGCCAGCAGCTTAGAACTAGCGGGGGGTGCTTACGAGCAGTACTTC
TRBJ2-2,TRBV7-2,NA,CASSQQASYTGELFF,TGTGCCAGCAGCCAACAGGCTTCGTATACCGGGGAGCTGTTTTTT